One and the same sample provided the 4 T cell receptor beta chains below, sequenced in a study of cytomegalovirus exposure and HLA in healthy donors. The PCR had 60 Vbeta and 13 Jbeta primers. The method was immunoSEQ multiplex PCR; TCRdb's version includes in-frame clones alone and lacks a portion of them. The sample contains some 130,000 clones, 80% of which appear only once. Sequencing input: PBMCs. These receptors all stem from a man aged 25 to 45 in good health and CMV-seronegative.

The V and J genes are TRBV7-9 and TRBJ1-5; weak D call: TRBD1 (5 bases). Germline V gene lookup returns CDR1 SEHNR and CDR2 FQNEAQ (reference sequence). The CDR3 contains 16 residues. Trimming stripped 4 bases from V and 3 bases from J, with 16 bases between. The CDR3 loop reads CASSSTFDSNNQPQHF. The CDR3 nucleotides read TGTGCCAGCAGCTCGACATTCGACAGTAACAATCAGCCCCAGCATTTT.

V is TRBV9 and J is TRBJ2-7; TRBD1 might be the D (7 bases). The CDR3 contains 14 residues. V shed 0 bases and J shed 4 bases, with 11 bases lying between them. Germline loops: CDR1 SGDLS, CDR2 YYNGEE. The CDR3 sequence: CASSVGGDSYEQYF. The CDR3 DNA reads TGTGCCAGCAGCGTAGGGGGGGACAGTTACGAGCAGTACTTC. The full variable domain, completed using reference TRBV9 and TRBJ2-7, is DSGVTQTPKHLITATGQRVTLRCSPRSGDLSVYWYQQSLDQGLQFLIQYYNGEERAKGNILERFSAQQFPDLHSELNLSSLELGDSALYFCASSVGGDSYEQYFGPGTRLTVT.

The chain joins TRBV7-2 to TRBJ2-5; possibly TRBD1 for D (5 bases). The germline V gene has CDR1 SGHTA and CDR2 FQGNSA. The CDR3 length is 15 residues. V lost 1 base and J lost 1, with 10 bases in between. The chain's CDR3 is CASSLVTGAQETQYF. The CDR3 bases are TGTGCCAGCAGCTTAGTTACAGGAGCCCAAGAGACCCAGTACTTC.

J is TRBJ1-2 and V is TRBV6-5; 7 bases agree with TRBD1. This CDR3 is built from 13 residues. The trim removed 6 bases at V and 7 bases at J, leaving 8 bases unmatched. Germline V gene data show CDR1 as MNHEY and CDR2 as SVGAGI. CDR3 bases: TGTGCCAGCAGACAAAGACAGGGTCCTGGCTACACCTTC. Translated, it gives CASRQRQGPGYTF.